The table lists the clone carrying this T cell receptor (beta chain) with a few counts. The antigen is undetermined. This entry comes from a study of cytomegalovirus exposure and HLA in healthy donors. V lost 5 bases and J lost 4; bases outside the gene matches: 0. The germline CDR1 and CDR2 sequences are SEHNR and FQNEAQ (reference sequence). The CDR3 runs to 12 residues. The PCR contained 60 Vbeta and 13 Jbeta primers. Sequencing used immunoSEQ multiplex PCR; TCRdb keeps in-frame clones, though not all of them. The profile shows 40,000 or so clones, roughly 64% of them singletons. Notes on the study in general: Researchers reported in a later analysis that a missense DCLRE1C variant was tied to TCR beta V- and J-gene trimming. Beyond CMV serostatus, there was no information to go on about immune exposure. Listed as cytomegalovirus-associated were approximately 160 TCR beta chains.

The chain uses TRBV7-9 and TRBJ1-2; 8 nucleotides match TRBD1. The receptor comes from a man aged 45-60 years in good health and CMV-seropositive. What was sequenced was PBMCs. The CDR3 region has the DNA TGTGCCAGCAGCACAGGGGGCTATGGCTACACCTTC. Its protein product is CASSTGGYGYTF.